This record looks at one T cell receptor (beta chain) sequence and its context. The Seattle site enrolled patients during active infection and followed them longitudinally. As handled by the study authors: Amplifying reference gene primers gave estimates of nucleated cell counts. Libraries were prepared by immunoSEQ multiplex PCR; TCRdb keeps only in-frame clonotypes and omits some of them. Clone size and the V and J calls come from that table; the DNA yielded D and trimming. The profile shows about 130,000 clones, more than 75% of them singletons. The data derive from a study of blood T cell repertoires in COVID-19. Study overall: Material from acute and convalescent COVID-19 was sourced from the United States, Italy and Spain. T cells, B-cell-depleted T cells, or PBMCs provided the cDNA or gDNA that served as material.

In germline, CDR1 is SGHRS, CDR2 YFSETQ. CDR3 length: 17 amino acids. The J segment lost 0 bases and the V segment lost 2 bases, leaving 7 bases of the junction unmatched. The chain is built from TRBV5-1 and TRBJ1-3; 8 bases are a match to TRBD1. The source of this sequence is a woman between 70 and 85 years old with COVID-19, enrolled during active disease. Sequencing was performed on peripheral blood. The DNA of the CDR3 is TGCGCCAGCAGCTTCGCCCTTCAGGGGGCCTCTGGAAACACCATATATTTT. Protein product: CASSFALQGASGNTIYF. Based on the CDR3 plus reference TRBV5-1 and TRBJ1-3, the full variable domain is KAGVTQTPRYLIKTRGQQVTLSCSPISGHRSVSWYQQTPGQGLQFLFEYFSETQRNKGNFPGRFSGRQFSNSRSEMNVSTLELGDSALYLCASSFALQGASGNTIYFGEGSWLTVV.